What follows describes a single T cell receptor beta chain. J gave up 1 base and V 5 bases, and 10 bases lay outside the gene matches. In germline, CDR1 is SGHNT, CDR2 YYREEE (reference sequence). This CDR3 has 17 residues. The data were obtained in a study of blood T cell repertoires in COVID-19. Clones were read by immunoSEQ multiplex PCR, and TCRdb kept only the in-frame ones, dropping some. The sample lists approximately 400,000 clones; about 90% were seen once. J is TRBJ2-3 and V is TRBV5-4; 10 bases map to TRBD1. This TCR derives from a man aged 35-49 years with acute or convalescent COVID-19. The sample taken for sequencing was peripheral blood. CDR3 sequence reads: CASSLPGQGYGTDTQYF. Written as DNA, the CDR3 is TGTGCCAGCAGTCTTCCGGGACAGGGGTATGGCACAGATACGCAGTATTTT. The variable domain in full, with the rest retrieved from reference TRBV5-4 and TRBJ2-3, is ETGVTQSPTHLIKTRGQQVTLRCSSQSGHNTVSWYQQALGQGPQFIFQYYREEENGRGNFPPRFSGLQFPNYSSELNVNALELDDSALYLCASSLPGQGYGTDTQYFGPGTRLTVL.